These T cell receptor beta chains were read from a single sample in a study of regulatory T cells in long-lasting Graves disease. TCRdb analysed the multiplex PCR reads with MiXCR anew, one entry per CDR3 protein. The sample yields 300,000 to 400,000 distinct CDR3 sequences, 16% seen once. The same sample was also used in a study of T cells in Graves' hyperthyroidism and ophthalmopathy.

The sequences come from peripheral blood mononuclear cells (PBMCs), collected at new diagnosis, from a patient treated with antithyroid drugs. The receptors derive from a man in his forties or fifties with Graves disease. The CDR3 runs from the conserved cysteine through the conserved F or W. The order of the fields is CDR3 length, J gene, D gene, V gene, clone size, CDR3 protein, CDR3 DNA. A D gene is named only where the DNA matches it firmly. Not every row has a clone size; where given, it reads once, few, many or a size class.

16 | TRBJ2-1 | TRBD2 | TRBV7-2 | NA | CASSLAERGFYNEQFF | TGTGCCAGCAGCTTAGCCGAGCGGGGGTTCTACAATGAGCAGTTCTTC
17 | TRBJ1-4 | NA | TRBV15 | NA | CATSREQLLAANEKLLF | TGTGCCACCAGCAGAGAACAGCTCTTAGCGGCTAATGAAAAACTGCTTTTT
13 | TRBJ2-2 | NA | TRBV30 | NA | CAWSVVNTGELFF | TGTGCCTGGAGTGTGGTGAACACCGGGGAGCTGTTTTTT
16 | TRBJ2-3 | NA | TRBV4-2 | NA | CASSQGDREGTDTQYF | TGTGCCAGCAGCCAAGGAGACCGAGAGGGCACAGATACGCAGTATTTT
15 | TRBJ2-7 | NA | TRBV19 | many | CASSIGGGISYEQYF | TGTGCCAGTAGTATAGGGGGCGGCATATCCTACGAGCAGTACTTC
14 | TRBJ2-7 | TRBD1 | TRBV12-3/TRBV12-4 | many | CASKRGQGAYEQYF | TGTGCCAGCAAAAGAGGACAGGGGGCTTACGAGCAGTACTTC
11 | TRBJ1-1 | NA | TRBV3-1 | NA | CASSQGVEAFF | TGTGCCAGCAGCCAAGGGGTTGAAGCTTTCTTT
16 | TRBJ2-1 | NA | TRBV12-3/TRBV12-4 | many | CASSLAPLASYNEQFF | TGTGCCAGCAGTTTAGCCCCTCTGGCATCCTACAATGAGCAGTTCTTC
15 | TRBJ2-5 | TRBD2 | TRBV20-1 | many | CSAVKPGLHQETQYF | TGCAGTGCCGTTAAGCCGGGACTACACCAAGAGACCCAGTACTTC
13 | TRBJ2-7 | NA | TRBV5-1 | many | CASKEDNSYEQYF | TGCGCCAGCAAAGAAGACAACTCCTACGAGCAGTACTTC
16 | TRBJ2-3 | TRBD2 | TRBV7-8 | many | CASSPAAGGSTDTQYF | TGTGCCAGCAGCCCCGCGGCGGGGGGAAGCACAGATACGCAGTATTTT
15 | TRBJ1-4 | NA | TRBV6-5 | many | CASSYRWRPDEKLFF | TGTGCCAGCAGTTACAGGTGGCGACCGGATGAAAAACTGTTTTTT
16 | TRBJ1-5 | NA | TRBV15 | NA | CATSREVPASGQPQHF | TGTGCCACCAGCAGAGAAGTGCCGGCCTCGGGACAGCCCCAGCATTTT
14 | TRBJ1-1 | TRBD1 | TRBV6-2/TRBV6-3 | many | CASSESNRGTEAFF | TGTGCCAGCAGCGAATCAAACAGGGGAACTGAAGCTTTCTTT
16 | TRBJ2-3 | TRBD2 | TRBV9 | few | CASSAGLAGTTDTQYF | TGTGCCAGCAGCGCAGGACTAGCGGGGACCACAGATACGCAGTATTTT
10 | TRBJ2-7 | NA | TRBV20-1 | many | CSASMPEQYF | TGCAGTGCTTCGATGCCCGAGCAGTACTTC
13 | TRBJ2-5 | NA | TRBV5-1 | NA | CASRLEGQETQYF | TGCGCCAGCAGACTAGAGGGCCAAGAGACCCAGTACTTC
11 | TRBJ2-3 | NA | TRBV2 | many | CASSEYRTQYF | TGTGCCAGCAGTGAATATCGTACGCAGTATTTT
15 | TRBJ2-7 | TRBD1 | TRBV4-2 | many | CASSQERTGGYEQYF | TGTGCCAGCAGCCAAGAGCGGACAGGGGGCTACGAGCAGTACTTC
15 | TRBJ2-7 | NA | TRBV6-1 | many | CASSEATRGFGEQYF | TGTGCCAGCAGTGAAGCGACGAGGGGCTTTGGCGAGCAGTACTTC
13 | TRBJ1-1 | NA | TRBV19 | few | CASPAFASGRTFF | TGTGCCAGCCCAGCGTTTGCCTCAGGGAGAACTTTCTTT
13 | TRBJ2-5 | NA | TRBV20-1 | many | CSARTDPPETQYF | TGCAGTGCTAGGACGGACCCGCCGGAGACCCAGTACTTC
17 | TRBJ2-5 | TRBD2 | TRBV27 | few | CASSSYLRTSGFQTQYF | TGTGCCAGCAGTTCATACCTGCGGACTAGCGGGTTCCAGACCCAGTACTTC
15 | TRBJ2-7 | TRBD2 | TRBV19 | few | CASSIARGGSYEQYF | TGTGCCAGTAGTATAGCCCGCGGGGGGTCCTACGAGCAGTACTTC
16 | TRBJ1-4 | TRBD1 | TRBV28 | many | CASRSGTGYTNEKLFF | TGTGCCAGCAGAAGCGGGACAGGGTACACTAATGAAAAACTGTTTTTT